The clone carrying this T cell receptor (beta chain) was counted many times. Its antigen is unknown. The CDR3 regions of TCR beta were amplified from RNA transcripts. First-round RT-PCR targeting the TCR CDR3 was performed with the HTBI primer set. TCRdb recomputed calls from the multiplex PCR reads with MiXCR, one row per CDR3 protein. The sample gives roughly 510,000 distinct CDR3 sequences, 40% to 50% of which show up once; around 44% is in the top ten. The data are from a study of T cells in Graves' hyperthyroidism and ophthalmopathy. General study findings and limits: In the blood, most expanded thyroid clonotypes above 0.001 appeared as well.

CDR1 and CDR2 (germline): SEHNR, FQNEAQ (reference sequence). Trimming at V came to 5 bases and at J to 3 bases, leaving 3 bases not matched to a gene. This CDR3 region has 15 residues. The rearrangement joins TRBV7-9 to TRBJ2-6; the match to TRBD1 covers 8 bases. This TCR derives from an adult woman with Graves' disease, either hyperthyroidism or ophthalmopathy (not recorded which). The sequenced material came from peripheral blood or thyroid tissue (not recorded which). The CDR3, as DNA: TGTGCCAGCAGCGGCAGGGGGCGTGGGGCCAACGTCCTGACTTTC. Amino acids: CASSGRGRGANVLTF.